The 28 T cell receptor beta chains in this list originate from one sample, sequenced in a study of cytomegalovirus exposure and HLA in healthy donors. Use of 60 Vbeta and 13 Jbeta primers characterized the PCR. The protocol was immunoSEQ multiplex PCR, while the TCRdb copy is restricted to in-frame clones and leaves out a portion. Here the sample spans about 190,000 clones, 80% to 85% being singletons. Material for sequencing was PBMCs. Receptors were obtained from a woman in her thirties or forties in good health and CMV-seronegative.

This sequence joins TRBV29-1 and TRBJ2-1, with D uncertain. CDR1 and CDR2 (germline): SQVTM, ANQGSEA. The CDR3 contains 12 residues. With 4 bases removed from V and 7 bases from J, the gap between germline ends came to 11 bases. CDR3 residues: CSVGPSQNEQFF. The DNA of the CDR3 is TGCAGCGTTGGGCCTAGTCAGAATGAGCAGTTCTTC.

The genes are TRBV7-9 and TRBJ2-2; 10 nucleotides match TRBD1. Trimming at V came to 7 bases and at J to 11 bases, leaving 10 bases not matched to a gene. This CDR3 is built from 14 residues. In germline, CDR1 is SEHNR, CDR2 FQNEAQ (reference sequence). The DNA of the CDR3 is TGTGCCAGCAACCAGGACAGGGGGTCGGTAGAGCTGTTTTTT. Translating it yields CASNQDRGSVELFF.

The V gene is TRBV6-1, the J gene TRBJ1-3; D is undetermined. V lost 5 bases, J lost 2 bases, and 7 bases lay in between. The CDR3 is made up of 13 amino acids. The germline V gene has CDR1 MNHNS and CDR2 SASEGT. The CDR3 sequence is CASSRGTGNTIYF. The DNA of the CDR3 is TGTGCCAGCAGTCGGGGAACTGGAAACACCATATATTTT.

In nucleotides, the CDR3 is TGTGCCAGCAGTGAAGCACTAATCGGCGAGGGCCCAGATACGCAGTATTTT. It codes for CASSEALIGEGPDTQYF. The chain has TRBV6-1 and TRBJ2-3; TRBD2 is a possible D gene (5 bases). V shed 0 bases and J shed 4 bases, with 17 bases lying between them. Per germline, CDR1 MNHNS and CDR2 SASEGT. The CDR3 runs 17 residues.

The gene calls are TRBV4-3 and TRBJ1-3, with D perhaps matching TRBD1 (6 bases). This CDR3 contains 15 residues. Deletions cut 0 bases from V and 2 bases from J, with 8 bases between. Germline V lookup: CDR1 LGHNA, CDR2 YSLEER. The CDR3 spells CASSQDGTPGNTIYF. CDR3 nucleotides: TGCGCCAGCAGCCAAGATGGGACACCTGGAAACACCATATATTTT.

This chain connects TRBV10-2 to TRBJ1-5; TRBD1 might be the D (5 bases). CDR3 length: 16 amino acids. Trimming left V 3 bases short and J 2 bases short, with 14 bases between. Germline V lookup: CDR1 WSHSY, CDR2 SAAADI. This CDR3 is CASSDISGRGNQPQHF. The CDR3 nucleotides are TGCGCCAGCAGTGATATATCGGGCAGGGGCAATCAGCCCCAGCATTTT.

V is TRBV7-2 and J is TRBJ2-3; tentatively, D is TRBD1 (5 bases). Trimming left V 7 bases short and J 4 bases short, with 12 bases between. CDR3 length equals 13 residues. CDR1 and CDR2 (germline): SGHTA, FQGNSA. Here the CDR3 DNA reads TGTGCCAGCAAGGGGCGATGGGCAGATACGCAGTATTTT. Its protein is CASKGRWADTQYF.

The chain couples TRBV19 to TRBJ2-2; D unresolved. The V and J ends lost 6 bases and 3 bases respectively, with 14 bases between them. The germline CDR1 and CDR2 sequences are LNHDA and SQIVND (reference sequence). This CDR3 comprises 15 residues. The CDR3 bases are TGTGCCAGTAGCCACGGATCCAGGCACACCGGGGAGCTGTTTTTT. This sequence encodes CASSHGSRHTGELFF.

The rearrangement links TRBV30 to TRBJ1-2, with D possibly being TRBD1 (5 bases). V was pared by 0 bases and J by 0 bases, with 8 bases between. Germline V CDR1 and CDR2: GTSNPN, SVGIG (reference sequence). The CDR3 has 14 amino acids. This CDR3 reads CAWSVDSSNYGYTF. DNA of the CDR3: TGTGCCTGGAGTGTAGACAGCTCTAACTATGGCTACACCTTC.

The chain employs TRBV10-3 and TRBJ2-7, with TRBD1 matching 8 bases. The V segment lost 8 bases and the J segment 6 bases; nucleotides outside the gene matches: 12. Germline V gene lookup returns CDR1 ENHRY and CDR2 SYGVKD. The CDR3 sequence is 14 residues long. CDR3 region: CAIGTDRATSEQYF. The DNA for the CDR3 is TGTGCCATCGGAACGGACAGGGCTACCTCCGAGCAGTACTTC.

V gene TRBV19 combines with J gene TRBJ1-1; D not certain. Looked up from germline, CDR1 is LNHDA and CDR2 is SQIVND (reference sequence). Trimming removed 3 bases at V and 3 bases at J, with 20 bases between. CDR3 size: 17 residues. CDR3 nucleotide sequence: TGTGCCAGTAGTATTCTCGGGAGCCATACGGCGGACACTGAAGCTTTCTTT. It encodes CASSILGSHTADTEAFF.

This clone appeared a single time. This chain connects TRBV5-6 to TRBJ1-4, with a weak D call TRBD1 (5 bases). V shed 4 bases and J shed 6 bases, with 13 bases lying between them. Germline CDR1 and CDR2: SGHDT and YYEEEE. This CDR3 is 14 amino acids long. CDR3 coding DNA: TGTGCCAGCAGCCACGGGGGGACCTATGAAAAACTGTTTTTT. Its translation: CASSHGGTYEKLFF.

As DNA, the CDR3 is TGTGCCAGCAGCCTAGGACAGGGGGGCACCGGGGAGCTGTTTTTT. Protein: CASSLGQGGTGELFF. The genes are TRBV9 and TRBJ2-2, with TRBD1 identical over 10 bases. This CDR3 spans 15 amino acids. V was clipped by 4 bases and J by 4 bases; unmatched bases: 4. Germline CDR1 SGDLS, CDR2 YYNGEE.

V usage is TRBV2 and J usage is TRBJ1-5, with TRBD1 as a possible D gene (6 bases). CDR3 length equals 14 residues. Germline CDR1 SNHLY, CDR2 FYNNEI. V lost 8 bases, J lost 0 bases, and 11 bases lay in between. This chain's CDR3 is CASAYRDSNQPQHF. The CDR3 bases are TGTGCCAGCGCCTACAGGGATAGCAATCAGCCCCAGCATTTT.

This clone showed up just once. The chain is built from TRBV27 and TRBJ2-1; 9 positions agree with TRBD1. Germline values: CDR1 MNHEY, CDR2 SMNVEV (reference sequence). This CDR3 comprises 14 residues. Unmatched junction bases numbered 3, after V lost 4 bases and J lost 5 bases. CDR3 DNA: TGTGCCAGCAGTTCCCGGGACAGGGACAATGAGCAGTTCTTC. As protein: CASSSRDRDNEQFF.

The chain is built from TRBV11-2 and TRBJ2-7; TRBD1 agrees at 8 bases. Germline V gives CDR1 SGHAT, CDR2 FQNNGV. The CDR3 runs to 11 residues. Losses at the gene ends were 5 bases for V and 8 bases for J; bases not matched to a gene: 2. Here the CDR3 DNA reads TGTGCCAGCAGCAGGACAGGGAAGCAGTACGTC. Translated: CASSRTGKQYV.

J is TRBJ1-2 and V is TRBV2, with 8 bases identical to TRBD1. J was trimmed by 8 bases and V by 6 bases; bases with no gene match: 11. Germline V gene data show CDR1 as SNHLY and CDR2 as FYNNEI. CDR3 size: 14 residues. As DNA, the CDR3 is TGTGCCAGCAGCGGGACAGGCGGGATGGCGGGCTACACCTTC. Amino acid sequence: CASSGTGGMAGYTF. Full variable domain (outside the CDR3, taken from reference TRBV2 and TRBJ1-2): EPEVTQTPSHQVTQMGQEVILRCVPISNHLYFYWYRQILGQKVEFLVSFYNNEISEKSEIFDDQFSVERPDGSNFTLKIRSTKLEDSAMYFCASSGTGGMAGYTFGSGTRLTVV.

The J gene is TRBJ1-2, the V gene TRBV27, with a weak D call TRBD1 (5 bases). Germline assignment: CDR1 MNHEY and CDR2 SMNVEV (reference sequence). This CDR3 is 15 amino acids long. Trimming took off 4 bases at V and 2 bases at J, with 14 bases between the two ends. CDR3 in amino acids: CASSSLGGGNYGYTF. CDR3 coding DNA: TGTGCCAGCAGTTCCCTTGGGGGGGGGAACTATGGCTACACCTTC.

The V call is TRBV5-4, the J call TRBJ1-5; weak D call: TRBD1 (6 bases). V lost 4 bases to trimming and J lost 7 bases, with 15 bases between them. Germline V gives CDR1 SGHNT, CDR2 YYREEE (reference sequence). The CDR3 runs 14 residues. The CDR3 region is CASSRGGGDQPQHF. The CDR3 bases are TGTGCCAGCAGCCGAGGGGGGGGCGACCAGCCCCAGCATTTT.

This clone was found once. The V call is TRBV7-8, the J call TRBJ2-1, with a tentative D call TRBD2 (6 bases). This CDR3 contains 16 residues. CDR1 and CDR2 from the germline V gene are SGHVS and FQNEAQ. Trimming removed 2 bases from V and 4 bases from J, with 15 bases in between. The CDR3, as DNA: TGTGCCAGCAGCTTATTTCGGGAGTTCATATACAATGAGCAGTTCTTC. Translating it yields CASSLFREFIYNEQFF.

The chain links TRBV18 to TRBJ1-2; TRBD1 matches at 7 bases. This CDR3 contains 14 residues. Unmatched junction bases numbered 5, after V lost 2 bases and J lost 5 bases. Germline assignment: CDR1 KGHSH and CDR2 LQKENI. This CDR3 is CASSPGQDLYGYTF. The CDR3, as DNA: TGTGCCAGCTCACCAGGACAGGACCTATATGGCTACACCTTC.

A note on this clone: At one of its ends the junction is not consistent with the germline gene, which may arise from a read error. This sequence joins TRBV6-5 and TRBJ2-6, with D uncertain. CDR1 MNHEY and CDR2 SVGAGI come from the germline V gene. The length of the CDR3 is 15 residues. In nucleotides, the CDR3 is TGTGCCAGCGGTTACACGGGTTCTGGGGCCAACGTCCTGACTTTC. This translates into CASGYTGSGANVLTF.

The rearrangement joins TRBV18 to TRBJ2-7; TRBD2 matches at 9 bases. Germline lookup yields CDR1 KGHSH and CDR2 LQKENI. The CDR3 is made up of 15 amino acids. After removal of 1 base from V and 3 bases from J, the junction contained 4 bases not matched to a gene. The CDR3 region is CASSPLLAGNYEQYF. CDR3 DNA sequence: TGTGCCAGCTCACCACTGCTAGCGGGGAACTACGAGCAGTACTTC. The full variable domain, with the rest looked up from reference TRBV18 and TRBJ2-7, is NAGVMQNPRHLVRRRGQEARLRCSPMKGHSHVYWYRQLPEEGLKFMVYLQKENIIDESGMPKERFSAEFPKEGPSILRIQQVVRGDSAAYFCASSPLLAGNYEQYFGPGTRLTVT.

This clone was counted a single time. The chain employs TRBV30 and TRBJ1-3; D might be TRBD1 (6 bases). The germline gives CDR1 GTSNPN, CDR2 SVGIG (reference sequence). This CDR3 is 15 amino acids long. Trimming shortened V by 2 bases and J by 2 bases, and 13 bases separated the two germline ends. CDR3 amino acids: CAWSYATGTGNTIYF. Written as DNA, the CDR3 is TGTGCCTGGAGTTACGCAACAGGGACTGGAAACACCATATATTTT. The variable domain in full, completed from reference TRBV30 and TRBJ1-3, reads SQTIHQWPATLVQPVGSPLSLECTVEGTSNPNLYWYRQAAGRGLQLLFYSVGIGQISSEVPQNLSASRPQDRQFILSSKKLLLSDSGFYLCAWSYATGTGNTIYFGEGSWLTVV.

J is TRBJ2-3 and V is TRBV7-3; possibly TRBD2 for D (6 bases). V gave up 8 bases and J gave up 5 bases, with 14 bases separating them. CDR1 SGHTA and CDR2 FQGTGA come from the germline V gene. The length of the CDR3 is 13 residues. The CDR3 loop is CASRTGAGDTQYF. For the CDR3, the DNA is TGTGCCAGCCGAACGGGAGCAGGAGATACGCAGTATTTT. Filled out from reference TRBV7-3 and TRBJ2-3, the complete variable domain reads GAGVSQTPSNKVTEKGKYVELRCDPISGHTALYWYRQSLGQGPEFLIYFQGTGAADDSGLPNDRFFAVRPEGSVSTLKIQRTERGDSAVYLCASRTGAGDTQYFGPGTRLTVL.

This clone was picked up a small number of times. The chain joins TRBV19 to TRBJ1-6; TRBD1 is a possible D gene (6 bases). This CDR3 is 13 amino acids long. Germline assignment: CDR1 LNHDA and CDR2 SQIVND (reference sequence). The germline V and J ends were trimmed by 4 bases and 8 bases, with 9 bases remaining between them. In DNA, the CDR3 is TGTGCCAGTAGTAACAGGGCTGATTCACCCCTCCACTTT. This codes for CASSNRADSPLHF.

The V call is TRBV5-1, the J call TRBJ2-1, with a tentative D call TRBD2 (6 bases). With 0 bases removed from V and 1 base from J, the gap between germline ends came to 8 bases. CDR1 is SGHRS and CDR2 is YFSETQ in the germline V gene. The CDR3 length is 15 residues. The CDR3 DNA reads as TGCGCCAGCAGCTTGGTGACTAGTTCCTACAATGAGCAGTTCTTC. Its translation is CASSLVTSSYNEQFF.

The V and J genes are TRBV7-2 and TRBJ1-1; D is perhaps TRBD1 (5 bases). Germline V lookup: CDR1 SGHTA, CDR2 FQGNSA. There are 14 residues in the CDR3. With 4 bases removed from V and 1 base from J, the gap between germline ends came to 10 bases. CDR3 sequence reads: CASSSGNRNTEAFF. CDR3 in DNA: TGTGCCAGCAGCTCAGGGAATCGGAACACTGAAGCTTTCTTT.